These T cell receptor beta chains were read from a single sample in a study of T cells after yellow fever vaccination. TCRdb reprocessed the 5' RACE reads with MiXCR, giving one entry per CDR3 protein. The data show under 300,000 distinct CDR3 sequences, 13% seen once. The sample consisted of CD4+ T cells sorted from PBMCs, taken 45 days after the yellow fever booster vaccination. The receptors originated from a man aged 30-40 years who received the YFV17D yellow fever vaccine. Each CDR3 is given with its conserved first and last residue. A D gene is named only where the DNA matches it firmly. Not all rows give a size; the values are once, few, many and, for expanded clones, a class.

>TRBJ2-4|NA|many|TRBV10-2
TGCGCCATCTCCAGCGGCGACATTCAGTACTTC
CAISSGDIQYF
>TRBJ1-5|NA|NA|TRBV7-2
TGTGCCAGCAGCTTACGAACAGGGTCCAATCAGCCCCAGCATTTT
CASSLRTGSNQPQHF
>TRBJ1-6|NA|few|TRBV7-8
TGTGCCAGCAGAGAGGGGGTCCCGGGGAGACATTCACCCCTCCACTTT
CASREGVPGRHSPLHF
>TRBJ2-1|NA|NA|TRBV4-3
TGCGCCAGCAGCCTAGAGGGGGGAGCCTACAATGAGCAGTTCTTC
CASSLEGGAYNEQFF
>TRBJ1-5|TRBD1|NA|TRBV7-2
TGTGCCAGCAGCTTAGGTGGACAGGGGCGAAATCAGCCCCAGCATTTT
CASSLGGQGRNQPQHF
>TRBJ2-7|NA|few|TRBV6-5
TGTGCCAGCAGTTACCGAGGGGACGGAATCTACGAGCAGTACTTC
CASSYRGDGIYEQYF
>TRBJ2-2|NA|few|TRBV11-2
TGTGCCAGCAGCTGGATAGGAGGGGGCAGGGGACGAACCGGGGAGCTGTTTTTT
CASSWIGGGRGRTGELFF
>TRBJ2-2|NA|NA|TRBV19
TGTGCCAGTAGTATAACGGGCCCCGGGGAGCTGTTTTTT
CASSITGPGELFF
>TRBJ2-5|TRBD1|NA|TRBV10-3
TGTGCCATCAGTGACTCGACAGGGACGGAGACCCAGTACTTC
CAISDSTGTETQYF
>TRBJ2-5|NA|NA|TRBV5-1
TGCGCCAGCAGCTTGGAGGGGTTTCGGGAGACCCAGTACTTC
CASSLEGFRETQYF
>TRBJ2-5|NA|many|TRBV29-1
TGCAGCGTGGTTCTAGAGGGGAAGACCCAGTACTTC
CSVVLEGKTQYF
>TRBJ2-5|NA|NA|TRBV7-9
TGTGCCAGCAGCCTCCCCTTTTCCAGCGTGAGTCGAGAGACCCAGTACTTC
CASSLPFSSVSRETQYF
>TRBJ1-4|NA|NA|TRBV20-1
TGCAGTGCTCTCTCCCAGGAGCGGACAACTAATGAAAAACTGTTTTTT
CSALSQERTTNEKLFF
>TRBJ2-2|NA|NA|TRBV29-1
TGCAGCGTTGGAGGGAACACCGGGGAGCTGTTTTTT
CSVGGNTGELFF
>TRBJ2-6|TRBD1|few|TRBV10-3
TGTGCCATCAGTGTCTCCCCGGGACAGTCCTCTGGGGCCAACGTCCTGACTTTC
CAISVSPGQSSGANVLTF
>TRBJ2-7|NA|NA|TRBV20-1
TGCAGTGCTAGAGGGCGACGAACCCGGATCTACGAGCAGTACTTC
CSARGRRTRIYEQYF
>TRBJ2-5|TRBD2|few|TRBV6-5
TGTGCCAGCAGTTACAGGGGACTAGGTCGGGAGACCCAGTACTTC
CASSYRGLGRETQYF
>TRBJ2-1|TRBD2|NA|TRBV28
TGTGCCAGCAGTTGGCGGGGGAACCTCAATGAGCAGTTCTTC
CASSWRGNLNEQFF